This is a list of T cell receptor beta chains from one sample in a study of post-analysis software for immune sequencing data. MiXCR, applied by TCRdb to the PCR reads, yields one record per CDR3 protein. This table has more than 350,000 distinct CDR3 sequences, roughly 40% appearing once. What was sequenced was blood. The receptors here all came from a girl aged 2-10 years with multiple sclerosis. CDR3s include the opening cysteine and the closing phenylalanine or tryptophan. Each record gives: J gene, D gene, V gene, clone size, CDR3 protein, CDR3 DNA. A D gene is named only where the DNA matches it firmly. Size tells how often a clone was seen (once, few, many) or the class of an expanded clone, and some rows leave it out.

j_call: TRBJ1-1
d_call: NA
v_call: TRBV4-1
clone_size: NA
cdr3_aa: CASSQVVGGRGEAFF
cdr3_nt: TGCGCCAGCAGCCAAGTCGTCGGGGGGCGAGGTGAAGCTTTCTTT

j_call: TRBJ2-7
d_call: TRBD2
v_call: TRBV7-2
clone_size: many
cdr3_aa: CASSEASGVSYEQYF
cdr3_nt: TGTGCCAGCAGCGAAGCTAGCGGGGTTTCCTACGAGCAGTACTTC

j_call: TRBJ1-5
d_call: TRBD1
v_call: TRBV4-2
clone_size: NA
cdr3_aa: CASSADRGGQPQHF
cdr3_nt: TGTGCCAGCAGCGCCGACAGGGGGGGTCAGCCCCAGCATTTT

j_call: TRBJ2-4
d_call: NA
v_call: TRBV5-1
clone_size: NA
cdr3_aa: CASSWDGQEGGNIQYF
cdr3_nt: TGCGCCAGCAGCTGGGATGGACAGGAGGGGGGAAACATTCAGTACTTC

j_call: TRBJ2-1
d_call: NA
v_call: TRBV10-3
clone_size: NA
cdr3_aa: CATRKGSSNEQFF
cdr3_nt: TGTGCCACCCGGAAAGGGAGTTCAAATGAGCAGTTCTTC

j_call: TRBJ1-2
d_call: NA
v_call: TRBV20-1
clone_size: few
cdr3_aa: CSASRRGLFYGYTF
cdr3_nt: TGCAGTGCCAGTAGACGTGGGCTGTTCTATGGCTACACCTTC

j_call: TRBJ2-3
d_call: NA
v_call: TRBV20-1
clone_size: few
cdr3_aa: CSASWALYTDTQYF
cdr3_nt: TGCAGTGCTAGTTGGGCGCTCTACACAGATACGCAGTATTTT

j_call: TRBJ2-1
d_call: TRBD2
v_call: TRBV6-2/TRBV6-3
clone_size: NA
cdr3_aa: CATSLAGVHNEQFF
cdr3_nt: TGTGCCACCTCACTAGCGGGAGTCCACAATGAGCAGTTCTTC

j_call: TRBJ2-7
d_call: NA
v_call: TRBV10-3
clone_size: few
cdr3_aa: CAISERIEGYEQYF
cdr3_nt: TGTGCCATCAGTGAAAGGATCGAGGGGTACGAGCAGTACTTC

j_call: TRBJ1-2
d_call: NA
v_call: TRBV28
clone_size: once
cdr3_aa: CASRPGVGNYGYTF
cdr3_nt: TGTGCCAGCAGGCCTGGGGTGGGGAACTATGGCTACACCTTC

j_call: TRBJ2-4
d_call: TRBD2
v_call: TRBV4-1
clone_size: NA
cdr3_aa: CASSPWPGGLLAKNIQYF
cdr3_nt: TGCGCCAGCAGCCCCTGGCCGGGGGGGTTACTGGCCAAAAACATTCAGTACTTC

j_call: TRBJ1-2
d_call: NA
v_call: TRBV6-2/TRBV6-3
clone_size: NA
cdr3_aa: CASSYNLRPYGYTF
cdr3_nt: TGTGCCAGCAGTTACAATCTCCGCCCCTATGGCTACACCTTC

j_call: TRBJ1-5
d_call: NA
v_call: TRBV7-2
clone_size: NA
cdr3_aa: CASSSDRNQPQHF
cdr3_nt: TGTGCCAGCAGCTCTGACAGGAATCAGCCCCAGCATTTT

j_call: TRBJ2-5
d_call: TRBD2
v_call: TRBV12-3/TRBV12-4
clone_size: few
cdr3_aa: CASRRWTSGSQETQYF
cdr3_nt: TGTGCCAGCAGACGTTGGACTAGCGGCAGCCAAGAGACCCAGTACTTC

j_call: TRBJ2-7
d_call: NA
v_call: TRBV12-3/TRBV12-4
clone_size: NA
cdr3_aa: CASSTKGEDEQCF
cdr3_nt: TGTGCCAGCAGTACTAAAGGGGAGGACGAGCAGTGCTTC

j_call: TRBJ2-7
d_call: NA
v_call: TRBV20-1
clone_size: few
cdr3_aa: CSASRRGYEQYF
cdr3_nt: TGCAGTGCTAGTCGCAGGGGTTACGAGCAGTACTTC

j_call: TRBJ2-3
d_call: NA
v_call: TRBV5-1
clone_size: NA
cdr3_aa: CASSLNQGLDTQYF
cdr3_nt: TGCGCCAGCAGCTTGAATCAGGGGCTGGATACGCAGTATTTT

j_call: TRBJ2-5
d_call: TRBD1
v_call: TRBV29-1
clone_size: few
cdr3_aa: CSTSGYRGRETQYF
cdr3_nt: TGCAGTACTTCCGGCTACAGGGGTCGAGAGACCCAGTACTTC